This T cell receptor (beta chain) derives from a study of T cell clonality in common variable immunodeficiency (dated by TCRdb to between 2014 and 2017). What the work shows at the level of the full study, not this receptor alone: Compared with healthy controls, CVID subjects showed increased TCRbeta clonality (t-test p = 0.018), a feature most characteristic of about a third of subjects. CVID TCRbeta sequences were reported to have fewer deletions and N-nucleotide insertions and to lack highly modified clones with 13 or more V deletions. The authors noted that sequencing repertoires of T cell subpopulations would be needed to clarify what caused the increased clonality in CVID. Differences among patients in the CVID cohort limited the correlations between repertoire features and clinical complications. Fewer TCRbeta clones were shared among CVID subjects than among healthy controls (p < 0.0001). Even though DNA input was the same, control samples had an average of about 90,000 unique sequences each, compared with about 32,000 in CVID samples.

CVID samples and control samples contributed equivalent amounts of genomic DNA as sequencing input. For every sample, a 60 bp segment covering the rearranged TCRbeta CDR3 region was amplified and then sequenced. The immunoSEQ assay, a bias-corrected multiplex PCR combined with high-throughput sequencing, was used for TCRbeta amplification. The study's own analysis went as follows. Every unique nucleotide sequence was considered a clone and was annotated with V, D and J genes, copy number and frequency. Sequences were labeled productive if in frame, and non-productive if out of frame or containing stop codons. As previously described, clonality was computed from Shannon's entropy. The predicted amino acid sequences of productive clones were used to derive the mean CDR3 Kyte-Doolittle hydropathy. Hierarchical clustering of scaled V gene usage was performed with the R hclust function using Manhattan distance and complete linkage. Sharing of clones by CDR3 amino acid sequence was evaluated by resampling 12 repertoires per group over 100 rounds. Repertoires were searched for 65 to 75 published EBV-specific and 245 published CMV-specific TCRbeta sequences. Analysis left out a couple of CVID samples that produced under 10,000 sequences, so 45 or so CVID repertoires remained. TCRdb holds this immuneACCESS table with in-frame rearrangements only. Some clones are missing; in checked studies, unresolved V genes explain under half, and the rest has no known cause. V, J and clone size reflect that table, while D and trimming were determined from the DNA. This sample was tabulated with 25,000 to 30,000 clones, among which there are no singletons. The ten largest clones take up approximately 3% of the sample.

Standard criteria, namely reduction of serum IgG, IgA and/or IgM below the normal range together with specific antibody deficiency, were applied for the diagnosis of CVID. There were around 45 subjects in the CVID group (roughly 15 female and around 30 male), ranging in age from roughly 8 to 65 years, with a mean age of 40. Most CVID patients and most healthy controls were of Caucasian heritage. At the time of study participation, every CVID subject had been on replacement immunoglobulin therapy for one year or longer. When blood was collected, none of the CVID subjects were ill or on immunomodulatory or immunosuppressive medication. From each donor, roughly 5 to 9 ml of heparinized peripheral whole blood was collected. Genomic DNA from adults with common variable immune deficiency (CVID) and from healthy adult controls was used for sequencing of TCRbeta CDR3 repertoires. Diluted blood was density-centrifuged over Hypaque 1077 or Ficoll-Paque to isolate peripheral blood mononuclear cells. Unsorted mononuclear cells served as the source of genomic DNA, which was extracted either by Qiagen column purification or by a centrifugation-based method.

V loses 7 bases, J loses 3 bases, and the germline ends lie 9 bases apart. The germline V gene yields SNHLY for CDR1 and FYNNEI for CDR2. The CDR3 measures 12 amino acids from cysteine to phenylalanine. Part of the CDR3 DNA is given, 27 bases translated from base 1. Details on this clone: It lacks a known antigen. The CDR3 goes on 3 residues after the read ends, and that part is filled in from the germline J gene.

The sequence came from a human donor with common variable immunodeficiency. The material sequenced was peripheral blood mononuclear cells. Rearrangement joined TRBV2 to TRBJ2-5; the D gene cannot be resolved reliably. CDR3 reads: CASNLDEETQYF. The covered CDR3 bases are TGTGCCAGCAACTTAGATGAAGAGACC.